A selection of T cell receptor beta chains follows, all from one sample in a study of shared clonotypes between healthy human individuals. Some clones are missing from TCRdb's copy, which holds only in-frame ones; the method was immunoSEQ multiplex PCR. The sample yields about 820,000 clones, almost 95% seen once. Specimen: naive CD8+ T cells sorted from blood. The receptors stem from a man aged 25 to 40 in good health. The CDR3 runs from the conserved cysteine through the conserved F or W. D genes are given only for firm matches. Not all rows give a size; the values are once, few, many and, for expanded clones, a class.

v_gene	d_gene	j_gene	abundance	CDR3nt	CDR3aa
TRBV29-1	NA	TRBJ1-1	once	TGCAGCGTGCAGAACCCGGGCTCCTCCAGAAAGGGGGCTTTCTTT	CSVQNPGSSRKGAFF
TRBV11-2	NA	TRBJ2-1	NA	TGTGCCAGCAGCTTAGATCGGGTAGGGGGGGATGAGCAGTTCTTC	CASSLDRVGGDEQFF
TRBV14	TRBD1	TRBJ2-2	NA	TGTGCCAGCAGCCGGGATTACAGGGGGTTGAGCACCGGGGAGCTGTTTTTT	CASSRDYRGLSTGELFF
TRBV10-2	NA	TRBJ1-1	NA	TGCGCCAGCAGTGAAGGGACTGAAGCTTTCTTT	CASSEGTEAFF
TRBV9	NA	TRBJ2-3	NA	TGTGCCAGCAGCTCTCGCGGTTTCAGCACAGATACGCAGTATTTT	CASSSRGFSTDTQYF
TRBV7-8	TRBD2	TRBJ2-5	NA	TGTGCCAGCAAGGAGGGAGGGCAAGAGACCCAGTACTTC	CASKEGGQETQYF
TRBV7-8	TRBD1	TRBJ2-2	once	TGTGCCAGCAGCTTCAAAGGACAGGGTAGCACCGGGGAGCTGTTTTTT	CASSFKGQGSTGELFF
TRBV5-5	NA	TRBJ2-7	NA	TGTGCCAGCAGCTTCCAGGGAGTGTACGAGCAGTACTTC	CASSFQGVYEQYF
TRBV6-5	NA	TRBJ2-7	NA	TGTGCCAGCAGCCTCAGCGTCTCCTACGAGCAGTACTTC	CASSLSVSYEQYF
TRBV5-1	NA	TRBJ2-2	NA	TGCGCCAGCAGCCTGGGGTCAGCCACCGGGGAGCTGTTTTTT	CASSLGSATGELFF
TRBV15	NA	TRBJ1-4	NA	TGTGCCACCAGCGGAGGGCAGCCGAATGAAAAACTGTTTTTT	CATSGGQPNEKLFF
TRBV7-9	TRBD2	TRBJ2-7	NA	TGTGCCAGCAGCTTAGTCGGGGAGGCAGGACTAGCTTGGGAGCAGTACTTC	CASSLVGEAGLAWEQYF
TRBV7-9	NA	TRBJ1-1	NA	TGTGCCAGCAGTACTCCGAGCACTGAAGCTTTCTTT	CASSTPSTEAFF
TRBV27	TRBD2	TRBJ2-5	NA	TGTGCCAGCAGGGGACTAGCGGGAGGGCCGGAGACCCAGTACTTC	CASRGLAGGPETQYF
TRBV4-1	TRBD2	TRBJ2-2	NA	TGCGCCAGCAGCCAAGAAACCGGGACTATGAACACCGGGGAGCTGTTTTTT	CASSQETGTMNTGELFF
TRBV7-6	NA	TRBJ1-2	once	TGTGCCAGCAGGTCAGGGGACCGCAACTATGGCTACACCTTC	CASRSGDRNYGYTF
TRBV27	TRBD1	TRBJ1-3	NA	TGTGCCAGCAGTAAGACAGGGTACTCTGGAAACACCATATATTTT	CASSKTGYSGNTIYF
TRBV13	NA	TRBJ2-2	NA	TGTGCCAGCACCGATACCGGGACTGGGTCGAACACCGGGGAGCTGTTTTTT	CASTDTGTGSNTGELFF
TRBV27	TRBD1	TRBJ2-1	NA	TGTGCCAGCAGTTTTACAGGGGACTCCTACAATGAGCAGTTCTTC	CASSFTGDSYNEQFF
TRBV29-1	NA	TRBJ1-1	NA	TGCAGCACGATCGGGGTTTCGAACACTGAAGCTTTCTTT	CSTIGVSNTEAFF
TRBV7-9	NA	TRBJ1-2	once	TGTGCCAGCAGTCCCTGGACAGAGGACTATGGCTACACCTTC	CASSPWTEDYGYTF
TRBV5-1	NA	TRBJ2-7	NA	TGCGCCAGCAGCCTCGGGACTGACACCTACGAGCAGTACTTC	CASSLGTDTYEQYF
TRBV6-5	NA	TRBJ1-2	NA	TGTGCCAGCAGTTACTCCCCCTTGGGTTATGGCTACACCTTC	CASSYSPLGYGYTF
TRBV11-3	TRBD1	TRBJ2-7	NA	TGTGCCAGCAGCTTAGGGGGACAGTCCTACGAGCAGTACTTC	CASSLGGQSYEQYF
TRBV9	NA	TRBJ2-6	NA	TGTGCCAGCAGCACCCGACAGGCGATGGCCAACGTCCTGACTTTC	CASSTRQAMANVLTF
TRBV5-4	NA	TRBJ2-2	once	TGTGCCGCCGGGGGCGAGACCGGGGAGCTGTTTTTT	CAAGGETGELFF
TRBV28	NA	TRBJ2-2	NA	TGTGCTAGCACCCTAGTAGGCGGGACGAACACCGGGGAGCTGTTTTTT	CASTLVGGTNTGELFF
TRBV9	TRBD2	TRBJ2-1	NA	TGTGCCAGCAGCGTAGGAGCGAGGGGAGGGGATGAGCAGTTCTTC	CASSVGARGGDEQFF
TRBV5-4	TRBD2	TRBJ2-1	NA	TGTGCCAGCAACTCGGGAGGGAGCTCCTACAATGAGCAGTTCTTC	CASNSGGSSYNEQFF
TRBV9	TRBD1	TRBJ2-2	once	TGTGCCAGCACCGAGGGGTTCTTTCGGACAGGGGACACCGGGGAGCTGTTTTTT	CASTEGFFRTGDTGELFF
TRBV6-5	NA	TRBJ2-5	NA	TGTGCCAGCAGCCTCGATATAGCGGGACAGGAGACCCAGTACTTC	CASSLDIAGQETQYF
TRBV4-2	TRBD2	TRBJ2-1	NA	TGTGCCAGCAGCCAAGATCCTCCCCGACTAGCGGGCAACAATGAGCAGTTCTTC	CASSQDPPRLAGNNEQFF
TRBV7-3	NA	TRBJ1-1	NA	TGTGCCAGCAGCTCCATCACCTATGCGGACGGATCCCCACATGAAGCTTTCTTT	CASSSITYADGSPHEAFF
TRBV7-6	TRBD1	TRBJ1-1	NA	TGTGCCAGCAGCTTAGTAACAGGGGGCATGAACACTGAAGCTTTCTTT	CASSLVTGGMNTEAFF
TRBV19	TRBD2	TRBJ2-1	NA	TGTGCCAGTAGTATTGCGGGAGGGCCCCCCAATGAGCAGTTCTTC	CASSIAGGPPNEQFF
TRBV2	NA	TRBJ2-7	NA	TGTGCCAGCAGGGAGAAGCTAGCGCCCGACCCCACCTACGAGCAGTACTTC	CASREKLAPDPTYEQYF
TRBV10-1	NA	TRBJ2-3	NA	TGCGCCAGCAGTGAGTGGAACAACCCCACAGATACGCAGTATTTT	CASSEWNNPTDTQYF
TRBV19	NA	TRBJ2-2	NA	TGTGCCAGTAGTGACCGGGAGTCGAACACCGGGGAGCTGTTTTTT	CASSDRESNTGELFF
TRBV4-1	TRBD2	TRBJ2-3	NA	TGCGCCAGCAGCCCCTTAGCGGGAAGCACAGATACGCAGTATTTT	CASSPLAGSTDTQYF
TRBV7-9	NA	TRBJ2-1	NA	TGTGCCAGTCGGACGCTGAACAATGAGCAGTTCTTC	CASRTLNNEQFF
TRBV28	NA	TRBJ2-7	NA	TGTGCCAGCAGTTTATTGGCCTCCTCCTACGAGCAGTACTTC	CASSLLASSYEQYF
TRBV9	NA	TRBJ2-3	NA	TGTGCCAGTAGTTGGGGACGTCTCACAGATACGCAGTATTTT	CASSWGRLTDTQYF
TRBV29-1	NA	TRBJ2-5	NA	TGCAGCGTTGAACGCCCAGGGTTAAAGACCCAGTACTTC	CSVERPGLKTQYF
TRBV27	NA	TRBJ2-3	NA	TGTGCCAGCAGTTTCGGGAGTTACACAGATACGCAGTATTTT	CASSFGSYTDTQYF
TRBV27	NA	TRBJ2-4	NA	TGTGCCAGCAGTTTATCTAGCCCCGCCCGGGCCAAAAACATTCAGTACTTC	CASSLSSPARAKNIQYF
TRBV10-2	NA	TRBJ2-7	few	TGCGCCAGCAGACCTACTGATTACGAGCAGTACTTC	CASRPTDYEQYF
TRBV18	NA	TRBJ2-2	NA	TGTGCCAGCTCACCAATGAGGTCCGGGGAGCTGTTTTTT	CASSPMRSGELFF
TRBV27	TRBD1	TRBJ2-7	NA	TGTGCCAGCAGTTTTGGGACAGGCTACGAGCAGTACTTC	CASSFGTGYEQYF
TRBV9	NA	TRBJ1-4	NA	TGTGCCAGCAGCGTAGGAATTTATGGTCGGGGTAATGAAAAACTGTTTTTT	CASSVGIYGRGNEKLFF
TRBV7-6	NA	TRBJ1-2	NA	TGTGCCAGCAGCCTGGGGACGAAAGGGGGTGGTGGCTACACCTTC	CASSLGTKGGGGYTF
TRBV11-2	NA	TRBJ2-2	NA	TGTGCCAGCAGCTCAACGCGGTGGGGGACCGGGGAGCTGTTTTTT	CASSSTRWGTGELFF
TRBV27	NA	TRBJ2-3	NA	TGTGCCAGCAGTTTACTACAGGGCACAGATACGCAGTATTTT	CASSLLQGTDTQYF
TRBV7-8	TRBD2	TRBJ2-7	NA	TGTGCCAGCAGCTTAGAAGGAGGACTAGCCTACGAGCAGTACTTC	CASSLEGGLAYEQYF
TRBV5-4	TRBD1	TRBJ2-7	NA	TGTGCCAGCAGGGACAGGGGAGGGTACGAGCAGTACTTC	CASRDRGGYEQYF
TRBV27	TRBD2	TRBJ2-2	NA	TGTGCCAGCAGTCCCCTCACCGCGGGGGATACCGGGGAGCTGTTTTTT	CASSPLTAGDTGELFF
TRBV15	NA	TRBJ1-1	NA	TGTGCCACCAGCCCCCGCGGCCAAGGGGAAGCTTTCTTT	CATSPRGQGEAFF
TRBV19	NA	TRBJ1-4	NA	TGTGCCAGTCGAGCGGCAGGGAAACTGTTTTTT	CASRAAGKLFF